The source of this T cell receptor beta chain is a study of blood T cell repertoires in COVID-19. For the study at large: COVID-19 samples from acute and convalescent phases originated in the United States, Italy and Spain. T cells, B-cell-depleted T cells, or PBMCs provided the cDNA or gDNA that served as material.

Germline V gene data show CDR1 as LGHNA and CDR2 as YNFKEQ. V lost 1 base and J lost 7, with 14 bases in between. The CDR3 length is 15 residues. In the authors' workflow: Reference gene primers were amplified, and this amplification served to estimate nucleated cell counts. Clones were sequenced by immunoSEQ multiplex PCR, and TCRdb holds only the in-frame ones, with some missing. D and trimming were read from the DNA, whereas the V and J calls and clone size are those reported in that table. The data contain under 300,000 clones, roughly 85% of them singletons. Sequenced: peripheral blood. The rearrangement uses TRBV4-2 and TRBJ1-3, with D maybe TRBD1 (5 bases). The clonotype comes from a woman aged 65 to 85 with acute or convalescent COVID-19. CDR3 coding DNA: TGTGCCAGCAGCCAAGCTGGGCAGGGTTCGAACACCATATATTTT. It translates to CASSQAGQGSNTIYF.